These 19 T cell receptor beta chains were sequenced from one sample in a study of circulating and synovial CD4+ cells in juvenile arthritis. Clones were read by immunoSEQ multiplex PCR, and TCRdb kept only the in-frame ones, dropping some. This table has around 32,000 clones, around 95% appearing once. The sequenced material came from CD4+ T cells from blood. The receptors here all came from a human donor with juvenile idiopathic arthritis.

The rearrangement joins TRBV5-1 to TRBJ2-1; D may be TRBD1 (6 bases). The CDR3 loop spans 15 amino acids. Germline V gives CDR1 SGHRS, CDR2 YFSETQ. The V end lost 4 bases, the J end lost 4 bases, and 15 bases lay between the germline ends. The CDR3: CASSLTGSVYNEQFF. For the CDR3, the DNA is TGCGCCAGCAGCCTAACAGGGTCGGTGTACAATGAGCAGTTCTTC.

The V gene is TRBV5-1, the J gene TRBJ2-2, with 11 bases aligning to TRBD2. This CDR3 region has 17 residues. V shed 4 bases, J shed 2 bases, and the junction held 7 bases outside the gene matches. Germline loops: CDR1 SGHRS, CDR2 YFSETQ. For the CDR3, the DNA is TGCGCCAGCAGCGAAGGACTAGCGGGCTTCAACACCGGGGAGCTGTTTTTT. Translated: CASSEGLAGFNTGELFF.

The V and J genes are TRBV28 and TRBJ1-2; 8 nucleotides agree with TRBD1. The J segment lost 11 bases and the V segment lost 6 bases, leaving 5 bases of the junction unmatched. This CDR3 has 11 amino acids. Per germline, CDR1 MDHEN and CDR2 SYDVKM. CDR3 DNA sequence: TGTGCCAGCAGCGAGACAGGGGCATACACCTTC. Its translation: CASSETGAYTF.

The chain couples TRBV11-2 to TRBJ1-2; D might be TRBD1 (5 bases). Trimming left V 4 bases short and J 3 bases short, with 9 bases between. The CDR3 is made up of 13 amino acids. CDR1 and CDR2 from the germline V gene are SGHAT and FQNNGV. The CDR3 nucleotides read TGTGCCAGCAGCTCTACAGGCCACTATGGCTACACCTTC. This codes for CASSSTGHYGYTF.

The chain uses TRBV28 and TRBJ2-1; no clear D gene. With 11 bases removed from V and 2 bases from J, the gap between germline ends came to 16 bases. Per the germline V gene, CDR1 is MDHEN and CDR2 is SYDVKM. The CDR3 is 14 amino acids. For the CDR3, the DNA is TGTGCCTCCCGATTCGTAGGAGCCTACAATGAGCAGTTCTTC. Protein sequence: CASRFVGAYNEQFF.

The chain recombines TRBV5-1 with TRBJ2-1, with D possibly being TRBD2 (6 bases). This CDR3 comprises 14 residues. Deletions cut 4 bases from V and 4 bases from J, with 12 bases between. CDR1 SGHRS and CDR2 YFSETQ come from the germline V gene. The CDR3, as DNA: TGCGCCAGCAGCCCGGGACTGGATTACAATGAGCAGTTCTTC. It specifies CASSPGLDYNEQFF.

The CDR3 coding sequence is TGTGCCAGCAGCTTCCGGGACAGGGGGGACTACGAGCAGTACTTC. It encodes CASSFRDRGDYEQYF. J is TRBJ2-7 and V is TRBV7-3; 11 bases match TRBD1. The CDR3 is 15 residues long. Unmatched junction bases numbered 4, after V lost 3 bases and J lost 3 bases. Per germline, CDR1 SGHTA and CDR2 FQGTGA.

The J gene is TRBJ1-2, the V gene TRBV11-2, with D perhaps matching TRBD1 (6 bases). Germline CDR1 is SGHAT and CDR2 is FQNNGV. This CDR3 is built from 13 residues. V was shortened by 4 bases and J by 4 bases, with 10 bases between the two germline ends. CDR3 nucleotides: TGTGCCAGCAGCTGGACAGTAATCTATGGCTACACCTTC. Translation: CASSWTVIYGYTF.

The rearrangement links TRBV7-2 to TRBJ1-2; D call uncertain. Trimming cost V 5 bases and J 0 bases, with 16 bases left between them. CDR3 length: 16 residues. The germline gives CDR1 SGHTA, CDR2 FQGNSA. The CDR3 loop is CASSQTPSFPNYGYTF. CDR3 nucleotide sequence: TGTGCCAGCAGCCAAACCCCCAGTTTTCCTAACTATGGCTACACCTTC.

J is TRBJ1-2 and V is TRBV20-1; D gene ambiguous. In germline, CDR1 is DFQATT, CDR2 SNEGSKA (reference sequence). The CDR3 consists of 10 residues. V was cut by 5 bases and J by 6 bases, with 7 bases left in between. The CDR3 protein is CSAFIDGYTF. The CDR3 bases are TGCAGTGCTTTTATCGATGGCTACACCTTC.

V and J are TRBV27 and TRBJ1-1; tentative D call: TRBD1 (5 bases). Trimming pared 1 base from V and 3 bases from J, leaving 6 bases between. This CDR3 is 13 amino acids long. Germline CDR1 is MNHEY and CDR2 is SMNVEV (reference sequence). CDR3 DNA sequence: TGTGCCAGCAGTTTATTCAGGGACACTGAAGCTTTCTTT. This translates into CASSLFRDTEAFF.

The chain uses TRBV30 and TRBJ2-1, with TRBD1 as a possible D gene (5 bases). The ends were cut back, 1 base at V and 4 bases at J, with 14 bases in the middle. Germline CDR1 is GTSNPN and CDR2 is SVGIG (reference sequence). The CDR3 sequence is 15 residues long. The CDR3 sequence is CAWSARTTLYNEQFF. The CDR3 DNA follows: TGTGCCTGGAGTGCTAGGACAACTCTTTACAATGAGCAGTTCTTC.

The CDR3 region is CASSIEIGNQPQHF. The CDR3 nucleotides read TGTGCCAGTAGTATCGAGATCGGCAATCAGCCCCAGCATTTT. The chain joins TRBV19 to TRBJ1-5; D call uncertain. V gave up 3 bases and J gave up 2 bases, with 8 bases separating them. There are 14 residues in the CDR3. Germline V gene data show CDR1 as LNHDA and CDR2 as SQIVND (reference sequence). The entire variable domain, with the rest obtained from reference TRBV19 and TRBJ1-5, is as follows: DGGITQSPKYLFRKEGQNVTLSCEQNLNHDAMYWYRQDPGQGLRLIYYSQIVNDFQKGDIAEGYSVSREKKESFPLTVTSAQKNPTAFYLCASSIEIGNQPQHFGDGTRLSIL.

The chain recombines TRBV5-1 with TRBJ1-1; 12 bases are shared with TRBD1. Losses at the gene ends were 4 bases for V and 3 bases for J; bases not matched to a gene: 13. The germline gives CDR1 SGHRS, CDR2 YFSETQ. CDR3 size: 18 residues. The CDR3 DNA is TGCGCCAGCAGCCGCGGGTTTGGGACAGGGGGCGCGTACACTGAAGCTTTCTTT. This gives the protein CASSRGFGTGGAYTEAFF.

The chain couples TRBV12-5 to TRBJ2-2, with D possibly TRBD2 on 5 matching bases. The CDR3 is made up of 15 amino acids. The germline gives CDR1 LGHNT, CDR2 FRNRAP. The V end lost 7 bases, the J end lost 7 bases, and 19 bases lay between the germline ends. CDR3 loop: CASALGGSSIGELFF. CDR3 sequence (DNA): TGTGCTAGTGCCCTCGGTGGGAGTTCTATCGGGGAGCTGTTTTTT.

The chain joins TRBV5-4 to TRBJ2-1; 8 bases align to TRBD1. The V segment lost 4 bases and the J segment 7 bases; nucleotides outside the gene matches: 4. This CDR3 contains 13 residues. Germline V gene sequence: CDR1 SGHNT, CDR2 YYREEE (reference sequence). The chain's CDR3 is CASSAWTGNEQFF. CDR3 in DNA: TGTGCCAGCAGCGCATGGACAGGGAATGAGCAGTTCTTC.

The CDR3 coding sequence is TGCAGCGTTGAAGAGGGCTACTTCGGCACTGAAGCTTTCTTT. This encodes CSVEEGYFGTEAFF. V and J are TRBV29-1 and TRBJ1-1; D not certain. V was cut by 0 bases and J by 4 bases, with 12 bases left in between. The CDR3 has 14 amino acids. Germline V gene sequence: CDR1 SQVTM, CDR2 ANQGSEA.

The rearrangement joins TRBV6-1 to TRBJ2-7; TRBD2 might be the D (6 bases). Germline V gene lookup returns CDR1 MNHNS and CDR2 SASEGT. The V end was cut by 8 bases, the J end by 1 base, with 12 bases between. The CDR3 spans 13 residues. The CDR3 is CASRDFASYEQYF. CDR3 bases: TGTGCCAGCCGGGACTTCGCTTCCTACGAGCAGTACTTC.

This chain uses TRBV18 with TRBJ1-3; 10 nucleotides agree with TRBD1. Looked up from germline, CDR1 is KGHSH and CDR2 is LQKENI. The CDR3 has 15 amino acids. Trimming removed 4 bases from V and 2 bases from J; junction bases left unmatched: 2. CDR3 residues: CASSLGQGAGNTIYF. CDR3 bases: TGTGCCAGCTCACTCGGACAGGGGGCTGGAAACACCATATATTTT.